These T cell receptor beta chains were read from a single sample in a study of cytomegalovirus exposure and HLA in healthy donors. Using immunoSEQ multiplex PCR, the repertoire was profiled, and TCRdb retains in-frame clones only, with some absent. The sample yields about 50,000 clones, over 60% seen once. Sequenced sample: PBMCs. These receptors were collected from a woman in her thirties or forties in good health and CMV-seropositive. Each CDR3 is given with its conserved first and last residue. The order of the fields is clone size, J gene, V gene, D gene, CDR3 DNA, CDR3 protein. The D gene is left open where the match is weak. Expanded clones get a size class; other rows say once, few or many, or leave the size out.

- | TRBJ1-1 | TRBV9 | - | TGTGCCAGCAGCGGCAGCACTGAAGCTTTCTTT | CASSGSTEAFF
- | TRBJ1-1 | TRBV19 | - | TGTGCCAGTAGTACGACAGGCCATTGGGGAGCTTTCTTT | CASSTTGHWGAFF
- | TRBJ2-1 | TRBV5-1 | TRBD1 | TGCGCCAGCAGTAAGGACAGGTCCTACAATGAGCAGTTCTTC | CASSKDRSYNEQFF
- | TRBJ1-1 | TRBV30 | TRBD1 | TGTGCCGGGCAGCTAAATAGGGGGCCGGGCACTGAAGCTTTCTTT | CAGQLNRGPGTEAFF
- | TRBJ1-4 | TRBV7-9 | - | TGTGCCTCCGGAGGTTTGGGATTTAATGAAAAACTGTTTTTT | CASGGLGFNEKLFF
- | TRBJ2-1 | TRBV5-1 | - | TGCGCCAGCAGCCCCTCTAGAGGAAGCTCCTACAATGAGCAGTTCTTC | CASSPSRGSSYNEQFF
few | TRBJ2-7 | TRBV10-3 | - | TGTGCCATCAGGATAACAGGGCCGAGGGACGAGCAGTACTTC | CAIRITGPRDEQYF
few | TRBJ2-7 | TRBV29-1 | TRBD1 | TGCAGCGTCTCCGGACAGGGCTCCTACGAGCAGTACTTC | CSVSGQGSYEQYF
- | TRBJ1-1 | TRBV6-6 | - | TGTGCCAGCAGTTACTCAGGAGCGAACACTGAAGCTTTCTTT | CASSYSGANTEAFF
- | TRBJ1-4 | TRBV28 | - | TGTGCCAGCCGGGGGGTTAATGAAAAACTGTTTTTT | CASRGVNEKLFF
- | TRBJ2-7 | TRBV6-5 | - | TGTGCCAGCCGCAGGCAGGGGTTTAGGGAGCAGTACTTC | CASRRQGFREQYF
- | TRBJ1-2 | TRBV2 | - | TGTGCCAGCATCCAGGACAGCGTTATCGATGGCTACACCTTC | CASIQDSVIDGYTF
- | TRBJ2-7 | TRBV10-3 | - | TGTGCCATCAGTGATACAGGGTACGAGCAGTACTTC | CAISDTGYEQYF
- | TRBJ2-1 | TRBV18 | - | TGTGCCAGCGCCTCGGTGGACAATGAGCAGTTCTTC | CASASVDNEQFF
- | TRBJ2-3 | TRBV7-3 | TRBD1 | TGTGCCAGCAGTTTAGCCCCGACAGGGCCCAATACGCAGTATTTT | CASSLAPTGPNTQYF
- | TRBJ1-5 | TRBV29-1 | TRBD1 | TGCAGCGCCACCGGGACAGGGAATCAGCCCCAGCATTTT | CSATGTGNQPQHF
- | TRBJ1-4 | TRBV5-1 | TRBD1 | TGCGCCAGCAGCTCCACCGGACAGGGAAATGAAAAACTGTTTTTT | CASSSTGQGNEKLFF
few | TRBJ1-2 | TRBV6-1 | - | TGTGCCAGCGTTTTTGCGGGGGGCAACTATGGCTACACCTTC | CASVFAGGNYGYTF
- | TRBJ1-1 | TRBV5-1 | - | TGCGCCAGCAAGGACTCTGTGGGGGCGAACACTGAAGCTTTCTTT | CASKDSVGANTEAFF
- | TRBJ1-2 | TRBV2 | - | TGTGCCAGCAGTTTCCCCGACAGTTTCTATGGCTACACCTTC | CASSFPDSFYGYTF
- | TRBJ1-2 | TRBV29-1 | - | TGCAGCGTTGAACAGTTAGGCTACACCTTC | CSVEQLGYTF
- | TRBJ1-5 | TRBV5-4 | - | TGTGCCAGCAGCGCAGGGACAAGTAGCAATCAGCCCCAGCATTTT | CASSAGTSSNQPQHF
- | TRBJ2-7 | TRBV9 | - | TGTGCCAGCAGCGTAGAGGAAGGAGCAACCTACGAGCAGTACTTC | CASSVEEGATYEQYF
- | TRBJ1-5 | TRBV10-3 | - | TGTGCCATCAGTGAGGAACAGAATAATCAGCCCCAGCATTTT | CAISEEQNNQPQHF
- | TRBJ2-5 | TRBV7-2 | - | TGTGCCAGCAGCTTGGGGCAGGCCCAGTACTTC | CASSLGQAQYF
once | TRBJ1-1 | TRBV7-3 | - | TGTGCCAGCAGCTTAGGGCCCCCCCACACTGAAGCTTTCTTT | CASSLGPPHTEAFF
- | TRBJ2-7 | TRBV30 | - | TGTGCCTGGAGGACAGTTTCCTACGAGCAGTACTTC | CAWRTVSYEQYF
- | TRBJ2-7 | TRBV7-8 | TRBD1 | TGTGCCAGCAGCTTTGGGACAGGACCTTACGAGCAGTACTTC | CASSFGTGPYEQYF
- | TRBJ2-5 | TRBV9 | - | TGTGCCAGCAGAAAAGGGGGGGAGGTGGGTCAAGAGACCCAGTACTTC | CASRKGGEVGQETQYF
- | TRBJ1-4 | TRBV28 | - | TGTGCCAGCAGTTACGGAGGAGACGGTGAAAAACTGTTTTTT | CASSYGGDGEKLFF
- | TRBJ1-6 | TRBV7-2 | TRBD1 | TGTGCCAGCAGGAACCGGGACAGGGCGTCCTCACCCCTCCACTTT | CASRNRDRASSPLHF
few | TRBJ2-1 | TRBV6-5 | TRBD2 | TGTGCCAGCAGTTCGCGCGGGGGGCAGTACAATGAGCAGTTCTTC | CASSSRGGQYNEQFF
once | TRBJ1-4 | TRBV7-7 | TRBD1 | TGTGCCAGCAGCCCCTATGACAGGGTAGGGGTAAGGGAAAAACTGTTTTTT | CASSPYDRVGVREKLFF
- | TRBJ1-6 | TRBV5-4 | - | TGTGCCAGCAGCTTGGCCCGGACAGAAGATAATTCACCCCTCCACTTT | CASSLARTEDNSPLHF
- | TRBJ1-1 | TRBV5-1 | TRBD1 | TGCGCCAGCAGCTTGCGACAGGGGCTGGGGGAGACTGAAGCTTTCTTT | CASSLRQGLGETEAFF
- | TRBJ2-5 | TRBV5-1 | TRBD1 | TGCGCCAGCAGCTTCTCAGGGGGCGATGAGACCCAGTACTTC | CASSFSGGDETQYF
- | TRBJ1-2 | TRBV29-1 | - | TGCAGCGTCCTAGGGGGGGGCTATGGCTACACCTTC | CSVLGGGYGYTF
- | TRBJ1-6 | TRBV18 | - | TGTGCCAGCTCACCAGGAGGCACCTATAATTCACCCCTCCACTTT | CASSPGGTYNSPLHF
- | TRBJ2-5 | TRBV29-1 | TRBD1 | TGCAGCGCGGCCCTTCCAGGGACAGCCCAAGAGACCCAGTACTTC | CSAALPGTAQETQYF
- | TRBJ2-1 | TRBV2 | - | TGTGCCAGCAGTGACCGGGGAGGGGGCTACAATGAGCAGTTCTTC | CASSDRGGGYNEQFF
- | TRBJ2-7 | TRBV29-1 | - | TGCAGCGTCAAACCCCGAGGGTCGACCTCCTACGAGCAGTACTTC | CSVKPRGSTSYEQYF
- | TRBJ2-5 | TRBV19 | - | TGTGCCAGTAGTCTTATAGGGGGAGAGACCCAGTACTTC | CASSLIGGETQYF
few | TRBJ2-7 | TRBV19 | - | TGTGCCAGTAGTAGCGGGCTTCACTACGAGCAGTACTTC | CASSSGLHYEQYF
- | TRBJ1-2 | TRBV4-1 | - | TGCGCCAGCAGCCATTCCGAGAGGCAGCGGGAAGGCTACACCTTC | CASSHSERQREGYTF
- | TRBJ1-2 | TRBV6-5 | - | TGTGCCAGCCGACAACCTGGAGGAGGTGGCTACACCTTC | CASRQPGGGGYTF
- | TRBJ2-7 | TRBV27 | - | TGTGCCAGCAGAGAGGGGACAAACTACGAGCAGTACTTC | CASREGTNYEQYF
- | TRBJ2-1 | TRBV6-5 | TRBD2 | TGTGCCGGCAGCCGCGGGGGCAATGAGCAGTTCTTC | CAGSRGGNEQFF
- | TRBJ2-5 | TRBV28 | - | TGTGCCAGCAGTTTGAGGTTAGAGACCCAGTACTTC | CASSLRLETQYF
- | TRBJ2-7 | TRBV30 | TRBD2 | TGTGCCTGGAGGGGTGACCTAGCGGGGGTGGGCTACGAGCAGTACTTC | CAWRGDLAGVGYEQYF
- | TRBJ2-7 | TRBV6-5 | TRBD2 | TGTGCCAGCAGGACTAGCGGGGGGCAGGACGAGCAGTACTTC | CASRTSGGQDEQYF
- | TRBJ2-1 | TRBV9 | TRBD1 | TGTGCCAGCAGCGCTACGGGACAGGGGTCCAATGAGCAGTTCTTC | CASSATGQGSNEQFF
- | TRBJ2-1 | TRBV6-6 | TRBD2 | TGTGCCAGCGGGAGCGGGGCCGTTCTTGGGAATGAGCAGTTCTTC | CASGSGAVLGNEQFF
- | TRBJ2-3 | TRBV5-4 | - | TGTGCCAGCGCCCCTATGGCGGGGGCATTGTCCACAGATACGCAGTATTTT | CASAPMAGALSTDTQYF
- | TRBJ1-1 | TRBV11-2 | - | TGTGCCAGCAGCTTAGATAGAACGACAGAAGCTTTCTTT | CASSLDRTTEAFF
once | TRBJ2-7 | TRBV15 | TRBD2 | TGTGCCACCAGCCCGGGGGGACTCTACGAGCAGTACTTC | CATSPGGLYEQYF